Presented here are 24 T cell receptor beta chains from one specimen sequenced in a study of T cells in Graves' hyperthyroidism and ophthalmopathy. Amplified TCR beta CDR3 regions derived from RNA transcripts. The HTBI set primed first-round TCR CDR3 RT-PCR. TCRdb re-derived calls from the multiplex PCR reads in MiXCR, one entry per CDR3 protein. The table has under 250,000 distinct CDR3 sequences, 17% seen once; the top ten hold around 50%. Material for sequencing was blood. Receptors were obtained from a man between 45 and 60 years old with Graves' hyperthyroidism.

Ten or more counts support this clonotype. This sequence joins TRBV5-1 and TRBJ2-3; 7 positions match TRBD1. Trimming cost V 2 bases and J 1 base; bases outside gene matches: 1. CDR1 is SGHRS, CDR2 YFSETQ, per germline. This CDR3 region has 14 residues. The CDR3 spells CASSFTGGTDTQYF. CDR3 DNA: TGCGCCAGCAGCTTTACAGGGGGCACAGATACGCAGTATTTT.

This clonotype was found many times. The chain joins TRBV28 to TRBJ1-6; no reliable D call. Germline CDR1 is MDHEN and CDR2 is SYDVKM. The CDR3 spans 14 residues. V was cut by 6 bases and J by 10 bases, with 16 bases left in between. The CDR3 sequence: CASRSFASVSPLHF. The DNA for the CDR3 is TGTGCCAGCAGGAGTTTTGCGTCGGTCTCACCCCTCCACTTT.

J is TRBJ2-5 and V is TRBV7-6; 9 bases line up with TRBD2. The CDR3 consists of 15 residues. Germline V lookup: CDR1 SGHVS, CDR2 FNYEAQ. The junction had 6 bases not matched to a gene; V was cut back by 5 bases and J by 2 bases. CDR3: CASSPEGLAQETQYF. CDR3 nucleotides: TGTGCCAGCAGCCCCGAGGGACTAGCACAAGAGACCCAGTACTTC.

The chain carries TRBV7-8 and TRBJ1-4, with D possibly TRBD1 on 5 matching bases. Germline CDR1 SGHVS, CDR2 FQNEAQ. The V end lost 7 bases, the J end lost 7 bases, and 13 bases lay between the germline ends. This CDR3 spans 13 amino acids. The CDR3 region has the DNA TGTGCCAGCACGGGACCGGGCGGTGAAAAACTGTTTTTT. Amino acid sequence: CASTGPGGEKLFF.

This clonotype was detected once. This may arise from a read error, as a much more abundant clone is one base away. This chain connects TRBV2 to TRBJ2-3; no reliable D call. Germline assignment: CDR1 SNHLY and CDR2 FYNNEI. Trimming removed 11 bases from V and 1 base from J, with 19 bases in between. The CDR3 covers 15 residues. The chain's CDR3 is CASSRGPSGTDTQYF. DNA for the CDR3: TGTGCCTCCAGCAGAGGACCTTCGGGCACAGATACGCAGTATTTT.

The chain is built from TRBV20-1 and TRBJ1-5; D perhaps matches TRBD1 (6 bases). CDR1 DFQATT and CDR2 SNEGSKA come from the germline V gene (reference sequence). The CDR3 has 13 amino acids. V dropped 4 bases and J dropped 4 bases, with 11 bases sitting between them. The CDR3 DNA reads TGCAGTGCTATAGGTACAGGGAATCAGCCCCAGCATTTT. Residues: CSAIGTGNQPQHF.

This clonotype was seen more than once but under ten times. This chain links TRBV5-1 with TRBJ2-1; no firm D call. This CDR3 has 15 residues. Germline CDR1 SGHRS, CDR2 YFSETQ. Trimming pared 1 base from V and 4 bases from J, leaving 12 bases between. The CDR3 is CASSLSLYEYNEQFF. The CDR3, as DNA: TGCGCCAGCAGCTTGTCCCTCTATGAATACAATGAGCAGTTCTTC.

This clonotype was recorded at least ten times. The chain recombines TRBV27 with TRBJ2-1; 9 bases are a match to TRBD2. This CDR3 has 13 residues. The V and J ends lost 7 bases and 6 bases, in that order; junction bases with no gene match: 4. Germline V gives CDR1 MNHEY, CDR2 SMNVEV (reference sequence). The CDR3 nucleotides read TGTGCCAGCATGGCGGGAGGGGGCAATGAGCAGTTCTTC. This encodes CASMAGGGNEQFF.

This clonotype was seen at least ten times. The chain links TRBV27 to TRBJ2-1; TRBD2 matches at 11 bases. Germline assignment: CDR1 MNHEY and CDR2 SMNVEV (reference sequence). J gave up 4 bases and V 6 bases, and 8 bases lay outside the gene matches. The CDR3 contains 16 residues. The DNA of the CDR3 is TGTGCCAGCAGCGCCACTAGCGGGAGTATTTACAATGAGCAGTTCTTC. Translation gives CASSATSGSIYNEQFF.

Many counts were recorded for this clonotype. This chain links TRBV15 with TRBJ2-5; the D is unclear. Germline CDR1 is LNHNV and CDR2 is YYDKDF (reference sequence). V shed 0 bases and J shed 2 bases, with 10 bases lying between them. CDR3 length: 15 residues. The CDR3: CATSRDRGFQETQYF. CDR3 nucleotides: TGTGCCACCAGCAGAGATCGTGGGTTTCAAGAGACCCAGTACTTC.

This clonotype showed up many times. V gene TRBV7-9 combines with J gene TRBJ2-7, with a tentative D call TRBD2 (6 bases). Germline CDR1 SEHNR, CDR2 FQNEAQ (reference sequence). This CDR3 contains 15 residues. V was clipped by 4 bases and J by 0 bases, with 13 bases between them. CDR3: CASSSGRELSYEQYF. The CDR3 bases are TGTGCCAGCAGCTCGGGACGGGAGCTCTCCTACGAGCAGTACTTC.

This clonotype occurred once. This chain links TRBV13 with TRBJ1-1; the D is unclear. V gave up 4 bases and J gave up 4 bases, with 13 bases separating them. There are 14 residues in the CDR3. From germline, CDR1 is PRHDT and CDR2 FYEKMQ (reference sequence). The CDR3 bases are TGTGCCAGCAGCTCCACGGCGGCTGTCACTGAAGCTTTCTTT. It specifies CASSSTAAVTEAFF.

This chain uses TRBV4-2 with TRBJ2-1, with D possibly matching TRBD1 (6 bases). The CDR3 spans 16 residues. V lost 1 base and J 1 base, leaving 11 bases between the germline ends. Germline CDR1 LGHNA, CDR2 YNFKEQ. In nucleotides, the CDR3 is TGTGCCAGCAGCCAAGGAAGCCAGGGGTCCTACAATGAGCAGTTCTTC. This gives the protein CASSQGSQGSYNEQFF.

This rearrangement joins TRBV5-1 to TRBJ2-5, with a tentative D call TRBD2 (5 bases). Germline CDR1 is SGHRS and CDR2 is YFSETQ. The germline V and J ends were trimmed by 0 bases and 4 bases, with 16 bases remaining between them. CDR3 length equals 16 residues. The CDR3 nucleotides are TGCGCCAGCAGCTTGGGGCCGGGCCGGGGTACAGAGACCCAGTACTTC. Its translation: CASSLGPGRGTETQYF.

This clonotype was detected a few times. The chain carries TRBV6-6 and TRBJ2-7; 9 bases are shared with TRBD1. The germline V gene encodes CDR1 MNHNY and CDR2 SVGAGI (reference sequence). This CDR3 has 19 amino acids. V shed 4 bases and J 2 bases; nucleotides not matched to a gene: 18. CDR3 DNA sequence: TGTGCCAGCAGTTTCCCGGGACAGGGACATTTTCTCCTTACCTACGAGCAGTACTTC. It translates to CASSFPGQGHFLLTYEQYF.

This clonotype was seen ten or more times. DNA for the CDR3: TGCGCCAGCAGCTTGAGGGGTATCGGGACTGAAGCTTTCTTT. It is translated as CASSLRGIGTEAFF. The chain couples TRBV5-1 to TRBJ1-1, with a possible D match to TRBD1 (5 bases). Germline V gives CDR1 SGHRS, CDR2 YFSETQ. V lost 1 base, J lost 5 bases, and 12 bases lay in between. The CDR3 consists of 14 residues.

This clonotype was found a few times. The chain recombines TRBV6-5 with TRBJ2-6; 7 bases match TRBD1. This CDR3 has 17 residues. The germline CDR1 and CDR2 sequences are MNHEY and SVGAGI. J lost 1 base, V lost 4 bases, and 7 bases had no gene match. The CDR3 nucleotides are TGTGCCAGCAGTTCTTATACACAGGGGTCTGGGGCCAACGTCCTGACTTTC. Its protein product is CASSSYTQGSGANVLTF.

This clonotype has a count of ten or more. This chain joins TRBV11-3 and TRBJ1-1; D uncertain. The germline V gene has CDR1 SGHNT and CDR2 YENEEA. Trimming stripped 0 bases from V and 6 bases from J, with 11 bases between. The CDR3 totals 14 residues. The CDR3, as DNA: TGTGCCAGCAGCTTAGATCGGGGAACGGCTGAAGCTTTCTTT. Amino acids: CASSLDRGTAEAFF.

The rearrangement links TRBV6-1 to TRBJ2-7; D gene ambiguous. Germline CDR1 reads MNHNS; CDR2 reads SASEGT. The CDR3 totals 13 residues. Deletions cut 6 bases from V and 5 bases from J, with 14 bases between. This chain's CDR3 is CASRKLHADEQYF. The CDR3, as DNA: TGTGCCAGCAGGAAATTACATGCAGACGAGCAGTACTTC.

The rearrangement uses TRBV7-9 and TRBJ2-4; perhaps TRBD1 as D (7 bases). Germline CDR1 is SEHNR and CDR2 is FQNEAQ (reference sequence). The V end lost 1 base, the J end lost 5 bases, and 12 bases lay between the germline ends. The CDR3 sequence is 15 residues long. The CDR3 nucleotides read TGTGCCAGCAGCTTAGGACCAGGGGGGCAAAACATTCAGTACTTC. As protein: CASSLGPGGQNIQYF.

This clonotype was recorded a few times. This chain joins TRBV24-1 and TRBJ2-7; TRBD1 matches at 10 bases. The germline V gene has CDR1 KGHDR and CDR2 SFDVKD. There are 15 residues in the CDR3. V was clipped by 4 bases and J by 5 bases; unmatched bases: 7. Written as DNA, the CDR3 is TGTGCCACCAGTGACCCCCGGACAGGGGGGCACGAGCAGTACTTC. This translates into CATSDPRTGGHEQYF.

This clonotype was seen ten or more times. The chain joins TRBV6-1 to TRBJ2-3; maybe TRBD2 (6 bases). V lost 0 bases and J lost 4, with 14 bases in between. CDR1 and CDR2 (germline): MNHNS, SASEGT. This CDR3 spans 16 amino acids. The DNA of the CDR3 is TGTGCCAGCAGTGAAGCATTCGGGGGATGGGCAGATACGCAGTATTTT. Protein sequence: CASSEAFGGWADTQYF.

V and J are TRBV20-1 and TRBJ2-7; TRBD2 matches 11 bases. Looked up from germline, CDR1 is DFQATT and CDR2 is SNEGSKA (reference sequence). The CDR3 runs to 18 residues. V trimming: 6 bases; J trimming: 0 bases; junction bases outside the gene matches: 16. The CDR3 loop reads CSALTRGSSGGSSYEQYF. The CDR3 nucleotides read TGCAGTGCCTTAACTCGTGGATCTAGCGGGGGGAGCTCCTACGAGCAGTACTTC.

This clonotype has just a few counts. This chain links TRBV7-9 with TRBJ1-2; D call uncertain. Germline V CDR1 and CDR2: SEHNR, FQNEAQ (reference sequence). The germline V and J ends were trimmed by 3 bases and 6 bases, with 11 bases remaining between them. The CDR3 length is 13 residues. In DNA, the CDR3 is TGTGCCAGCAGCTTCCCCAGAGGGAATGGCTACACCTTC. Translating gives CASSFPRGNGYTF.